The entry below gives a single TCR beta chain sequence along with its context. Its antigen is undetermined. These data originate in a study of T cell responses to AZD1222 COVID-19 vaccine. Study results and caveats: There were mostly white British donors and more females than males, and clonal diversity was possibly underestimated.

Here immunoSEQ multiplex PCR was the method, and the copy in TCRdb shows in-frame clones only, minus some. Of 110,000 to 150,000 clones listed, about 93% are singletons. Germline V gives CDR1 SGDLS, CDR2 YYNGEE. Trimming took 2 bases from V and 2 from J, leaving 7 bases between them. This CDR3 spans 13 amino acids. J is TRBJ1-2 and V is TRBV9; D uncertain. The specimen was peripheral blood, collected on day 0 of AZD1222 vaccination. The clonotype was recovered from an adult in good health. The CDR3 sequence: CASSVGSNYGYTF. The CDR3, as DNA: TGTGCCAGCAGCGTGGGGAGCAACTATGGCTACACCTTC.